This T cell receptor beta chain was obtained from a study of cytomegalovirus exposure and HLA in healthy donors. This clone was observed once. Its antigen is undetermined. The study, taken as a whole, reports: A later analysis linked a missense DCLRE1C variant to TCR beta V- and J-gene trimming. Researchers left out some V segments, among them TRBV6-2 and TRBV6-3, as indistinguishable. The majority of TCR sequences were rare, yet some public TCRs appeared in many donors.

13 Jbeta primers and 60 Vbeta primers were used for the PCR. The assay was immunoSEQ multiplex PCR, and TCRdb's table has in-frame clones only and misses some. The sample holds around 130,000 clones, 66% seen once. Germline CDR1 is SGHRS and CDR2 is YFSETQ. The length of the CDR3 is 15 residues. J was trimmed by 0 bases and V by 4 bases; bases with no gene match: 2. Sample: PBMCs. The chain combines TRBV5-1 with TRBJ2-3, with 10 bases lining up with TRBD2. This receptor was taken from a woman in her sixties in good health and CMV-seronegative. The DNA of the CDR3 is TGCGCCAGCAGCACTAGCGGGGCTAGCACAGATACGCAGTATTTT. Amino acids: CASSTSGASTDTQYF.